The rows below give T cell receptor beta chains drawn from one sample of a study of blood T cells in healthy people across ages. TCRdb reprocessed the 5' RACE reads with MiXCR, giving one entry per CDR3 protein. This sample has about 1.4 million distinct CDR3 sequences, with 59% found just once. The sample was blood. All receptors come from a man younger than 35 in good health. Both conserved end residues are part of each CDR3. D genes are given only for firm matches. Rows give clone size only sometimes, using once, few, many, or a class for an expanded clone.

CDR3,size,D,J,V
CATSRLREMADTQYF,NA,TRBD2,TRBJ2-3,TRBV15
CASSLIIRDEQFF,NA,NA,TRBJ2-1,TRBV7-2
CASSGRLDLAKNIQYF,NA,NA,TRBJ2-4,TRBV6-5
CPSWRERDIHNEQFF,NA,TRBD2,TRBJ2-1,TRBV20-1
CASSIGQKETQHF,NA,NA,TRBJ1-5,TRBV2
CASRSMGGSYEQYF,NA,NA,TRBJ2-7,TRBV2
CASSQEALDTQYF,NA,NA,TRBJ2-3,TRBV3-1
CASSHNSYNEQFF,once,NA,TRBJ2-1,TRBV4-1
CASSLGRQGNTEAFF,NA,TRBD1,TRBJ1-1,TRBV7-9
CASSWTDSRETQYF,NA,NA,TRBJ2-5,TRBV5-1
CASSHGGVGYEQYF,NA,NA,TRBJ2-7,TRBV4-1
CASSLVGIRHENTQYF,NA,NA,TRBJ2-3,TRBV13
CASSVGGFHEQYF,NA,NA,TRBJ2-7,TRBV28
CASSQGAPNSGANVLTF,NA,NA,TRBJ2-6,TRBV4-3
CASSWTTGIGANVLTF,NA,TRBD1,TRBJ2-6,TRBV5-1